What follows are 18 T cell receptor beta chains derived from one specimen sequenced in a study of blood T cell repertoires in COVID-19. Produced via immunoSEQ multiplex PCR; TCRdb's table is partial and in-frame only. The sample includes some 100,000 clones, 81% of them seen just once. The specimen was peripheral blood. These receptors were collected from a man aged 80 or over with active or convalescent COVID-19.

The rearrangement uses TRBV10-1 and TRBJ2-5, with 9 bases that match TRBD2. The germline V gene encodes CDR1 WNHNN and CDR2 SYGVQD (reference sequence). J gave up 5 bases and V 0 bases, and 7 bases lay outside the gene matches. This CDR3 contains 16 residues. CDR3 amino acids: CASSESAGGRWETQYF. CDR3 sequence (DNA): TGCGCCAGCAGTGAGTCTGCGGGGGGGCGATGGGAGACCCAGTACTTC.

This CDR3 is CASSERTGGRNTIYF. The CDR3 DNA reads as TGTGCCAGCAGTGAACGAACAGGGGGCAGGAACACCATATATTTT. The V call is TRBV2, the J call TRBJ1-3, with 9 bases that match TRBD1. The CDR3 runs to 15 residues. The trim removed 2 bases at V and 7 bases at J, leaving 6 bases unmatched. Germline CDR1 reads SNHLY; CDR2 reads FYNNEI.

In the case of this clone: The same CDR3 arises from other DNA sequences in this sample as well. The chain combines TRBV3-1 (or the pseudogene TRBV3-2) with TRBJ1-1; TRBD1 aligns across 7 bases. The CDR3 has 14 residues. Trimming took 4 bases from V and 1 from J; bases not matched to a gene: 3. Per the germline V gene, CDR1 is LGHDT and CDR2 is YNNKEL (reference sequence). The chain's CDR3 is CASSPTGRNTEAFF. The CDR3 DNA sequence: TGTGCCAGCAGCCCGACAGGGAGGAACACTGAAGCTTTCTTT.

This rearrangement joins TRBV27 to TRBJ1-1; the D gene is possibly TRBD1 (5 bases). The germline V gene has CDR1 MNHEY and CDR2 SMNVEV (reference sequence). V was shortened by 1 base and J by 4 bases, with 13 bases between the two germline ends. This CDR3 is built from 15 residues. CDR3: CASSLLTQGGTEAFF. The CDR3 DNA sequence: TGTGCCAGCAGTTTATTAACGCAGGGCGGCACTGAAGCTTTCTTT.

V is TRBV3-1 (or the pseudogene TRBV3-2) and J is TRBJ2-3, with a tentative D call TRBD2 (6 bases). The CDR3 sequence is 16 residues long. V dropped 4 bases and J dropped 2 bases, with 16 bases sitting between them. In germline, CDR1 is LGHDT, CDR2 YNNKEL (reference sequence). In DNA form, the CDR3 reads TGTGCCAGCAGCCGCCGGAGGGCCGGGGCCACAGATACGCAGTATTTT. Amino acid sequence: CASSRRRAGATDTQYF.

This chain uses TRBV24-1 with TRBJ2-2; 10 bases match TRBD1. J was trimmed by 4 bases and V by 4 bases; bases with no gene match: 5. Germline lookup yields CDR1 KGHDR and CDR2 SFDVKD. This CDR3 is built from 16 residues. The CDR3 protein is CATSDRDRGSTGELFF. DNA for the CDR3: TGTGCCACCAGTGACCGGGACAGGGGAAGCACCGGGGAGCTGTTTTTT.

The rearrangement joins TRBV7-2 to TRBJ1-5; TRBD1 agrees at 9 bases. The germline V gene encodes CDR1 SGHTA and CDR2 FQGNSA. The CDR3 loop spans 14 amino acids. The V segment lost 5 bases and the J segment 7 bases; nucleotides outside the gene matches: 6. The CDR3 DNA reads TGTGCCAGCAGCGTAACAGGGGGCTGGCAGCCCCAGCATTTT. Its protein is CASSVTGGWQPQHF.

This clone came up once. The V gene is TRBV19, the J gene TRBJ1-2; a weak D match, TRBD1 (6 bases). CDR3 length: 11 residues. Per the germline V gene, CDR1 is LNHDA and CDR2 is SQIVND (reference sequence). V gave up 8 bases and J gave up 8 bases, with 12 bases separating them. The CDR3 coding sequence is TGTGCCAGTCACAGGGAAGGAGGCTACACCTTC. It specifies CASHREGGYTF.

The rearrangement joins TRBV7-2 to TRBJ2-5; D is possibly TRBD1 (6 bases). CDR1 is SGHTA, CDR2 FQGNSA, per germline. V lost 5 bases to trimming and J lost 6 bases, with 22 bases between them. This CDR3 contains 16 residues. The CDR3 spells CASSPNPAHQGQTQYF. CDR3 DNA sequence: TGTGCCAGCAGCCCAAACCCGGCACATCAGGGGCAGACCCAGTACTTC. The whole variable domain, remainder taken from reference TRBV7-2 and TRBJ2-5, is GAGVSQSPSNKVTEKGKDVELRCDPISGHTALYWYRQSLGQGLEFLIYFQGNSAPDKSGLPSDRFSAERTGGSVSTLTIQRTQQEDSAVYLCASSPNPAHQGQTQYFGPGTRLLVL.

The chain employs TRBV7-2 and TRBJ2-6; 7 nucleotides line up with TRBD1. CDR3 length: 15 amino acids. CDR1 is SGHTA, CDR2 FQGNSA, per germline. After removal of 6 bases from V and 4 bases from J, the junction contained 6 bases not matched to a gene. The CDR3 spells CASSRQGPGANVLTF. The DNA for the CDR3 is TGTGCCAGCAGTCGACAGGGTCCAGGGGCCAACGTCCTGACTTTC. The full variable domain, in which reference TRBV7-2 and TRBJ2-6 provide the parts outside the CDR3, is GAGVSQSPSNKVTEKGKDVELRCDPISGHTALYWYRQSLGQGLEFLIYFQGNSAPDKSGLPSDRFSAERTGGSVSTLTIQRTQQEDSAVYLCASSRQGPGANVLTFGAGSRLTVL.

This clone is a singleton in its sample. V gene TRBV5-1 combines with J gene TRBJ2-3; a weak D match, TRBD2 (6 bases). The germline V gene encodes CDR1 SGHRS and CDR2 YFSETQ. The V end was cut by 2 bases, the J end by 2 bases, with 9 bases between. CDR3 length: 14 amino acids. The CDR3 DNA sequence: TGCGCCAGCAGCTTCACTAGCTCCACAGATACGCAGTATTTT. It yields the protein CASSFTSSTDTQYF.

This chain links TRBV5-1 with TRBJ2-1; 7 nucleotides align to TRBD1. CDR1 and CDR2 (germline): SGHRS, YFSETQ. The ends lost 3 bases at V and 0 bases at J; junction bases unmatched: 0. The CDR3 contains 14 residues. The CDR3: CASSWDSSYNEQFF. CDR3 nucleotide sequence: TGCGCCAGCAGCTGGGACAGCTCCTACAATGAGCAGTTCTTC.

The chain links TRBV12-3 or TRBV12-4 to TRBJ1-5; D is possibly TRBD1 (6 bases). The V gene lost 7 bases and the J gene lost 1 base, with 8 bases spanning the gap. CDR3 length: 13 residues. CDR3 coding DNA: TGTGCCAGCACAGGGGTGAGCAATCAGCCCCAGCATTTT. Amino acid sequence: CASTGVSNQPQHF.

The chain uses TRBV6-2 or TRBV6-3 and TRBJ2-1, with 8 bases that match TRBD2. The CDR3 covers 16 residues. V shed 4 bases and J 2 bases; nucleotides not matched to a gene: 7. Germline CDR1 MNHEY, CDR2 SVGEGT. DNA of the CDR3: TGTGCCAGCAGTTCCCTGGGACTAGTACCCTACAATGAGCAGTTCTTC. Translated, it gives CASSSLGLVPYNEQFF.

The chain couples TRBV15 to TRBJ2-1; D is uncertain. The germline V gene encodes CDR1 LNHNV and CDR2 YYDKDF (reference sequence). This CDR3 is built from 14 residues. Trimming cost V 9 bases and J 1 base, with 13 bases left between them. The chain's CDR3 is CATRISRSYNEQFF. The DNA of the CDR3 is TGTGCCACAAGAATTTCACGGTCCTACAATGAGCAGTTCTTC.

V is TRBV6-5 and J is TRBJ1-2, with D tentatively TRBD1 (6 bases). V gave up 5 bases and J gave up 4 bases, with 14 bases separating them. Germline values: CDR1 MNHEY, CDR2 SVGAGI. The CDR3 contains 14 residues. CDR3 region: CASSKGGGRYGYTF. The CDR3, as DNA: TGTGCCAGCAGTAAGGGGGGAGGGCGCTATGGCTACACCTTC.

The V call is TRBV11-3, the J call TRBJ2-2; perhaps TRBD2 as D (6 bases). The CDR3 totals 14 residues. V was pared by 2 bases and J by 5 bases, with 9 bases between. The germline gives CDR1 SGHNT, CDR2 YENEEA. CDR3 sequence reads: CASSLSRETGELFF. The CDR3 nucleotides are TGTGCCAGCAGCTTATCGCGGGAAACCGGGGAGCTGTTTTTT.

The chain is built from TRBV7-2 and TRBJ2-5; D may be TRBD1 (6 bases). Germline-derived CDR1 and CDR2 are SGHTA and FQGNSA. The CDR3 length is 14 residues. Trimming shortened V by 1 base and J by 6 bases, and 12 bases separated the two germline ends. Here the CDR3 DNA reads TGTGCCAGCAGCTTAGTAATAGGGGGTCAGACCCAGTACTTC. Amino acids: CASSLVIGGQTQYF.